This record concerns one TCR beta chain sequence. Per the germline V gene, CDR1 is MGHRA and CDR2 is YSYEKL. CDR3 length equals 16 residues. The V gene lost 0 bases and the J gene lost 0 bases, with 9 bases spanning the gap. In the original analysis: Estimation of nucleated cell counts relied on the amplification of reference gene primers. Clones were sequenced by immunoSEQ multiplex PCR, and TCRdb holds only the in-frame ones, with some missing. Clone size and V and J calls were adopted from that table, with D and trimming inferred from the DNA. The table includes roughly 180,000 clones, around 87% detected once. This sample is part of a study of blood T cell repertoires in COVID-19. Study summary: Acute and convalescent COVID-19 specimens originated in the United States, Italy and Spain. Sources were T cells, B-cell-depleted T cells, or PBMCs; the material itself was cDNA or gDNA.

This sequence joins TRBV4-1 and TRBJ1-3; a possible D gene is TRBD1 (6 bases). The receptor was derived from a man between 18 and 29 years old with acute or convalescent COVID-19. The sequenced material came from peripheral blood. CDR3 amino acids: CASSQDWTASGNTIYF. In DNA form, the CDR3 reads TGCGCCAGCAGCCAAGATTGGACAGCCTCTGGAAACACCATATATTTT.